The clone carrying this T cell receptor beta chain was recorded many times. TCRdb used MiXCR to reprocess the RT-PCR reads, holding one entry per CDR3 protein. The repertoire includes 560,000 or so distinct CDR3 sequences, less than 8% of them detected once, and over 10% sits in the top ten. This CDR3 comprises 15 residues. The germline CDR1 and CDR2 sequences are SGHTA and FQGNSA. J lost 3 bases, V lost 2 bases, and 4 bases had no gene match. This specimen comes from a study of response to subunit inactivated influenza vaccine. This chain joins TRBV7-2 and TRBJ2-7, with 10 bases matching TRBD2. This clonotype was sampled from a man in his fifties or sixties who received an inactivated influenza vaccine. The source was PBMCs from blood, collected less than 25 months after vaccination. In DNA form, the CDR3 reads TGTGCCAGCAGCTTAAGACTAGCGGGTTTCTACGAGCAGTACTTC. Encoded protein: CASSLRLAGFYEQYF.